One and the same sample provided the 31 T cell receptor beta chains below, sequenced in a study of T cells after yellow fever vaccination. Using its own MiXCR run on the 5' RACE reads, TCRdb lists one record per CDR3 protein. The table includes 150,000 to 200,000 distinct CDR3 sequences, 6% to 7.5% detected once. Sequencing was performed on CD4+ T cells sorted from PBMCs, taken about 5 days after the first yellow fever vaccination. The source is a man aged 18 to 30 who received the YFV17D yellow fever vaccine.

This clonotype was recorded at least ten times. J is TRBJ1-2 and V is TRBV9; D remains unclear. Between the trimmed V and J ends, which lost 0 bases and 5 bases, there was a span of 17 bases. The germline gives CDR1 SGDLS, CDR2 YYNGEE. The CDR3 covers 16 residues. The CDR3 sequence is CASSVEYPEGRYGYTF. Written as DNA, the CDR3 is TGTGCCAGCAGCGTAGAATATCCGGAGGGCCGTTATGGCTACACCTTC.

This clonotype has a count of ten or more. The genes are TRBV28 and TRBJ2-7; no clear D gene. The CDR3 runs 14 residues. V lost 6 bases to trimming and J lost 3 bases, with 15 bases between them. Germline CDR1 MDHEN, CDR2 SYDVKM. The DNA for the CDR3 is TGTGCCAGCAGCTCCTCCGACACCAACTACGAGCAGTACGTC. Protein product: CASSSSDTNYEQYV.

This clonotype has a count of ten or more. The chain carries TRBV7-2 and TRBJ2-3, with D unresolved. Germline values: CDR1 SGHTA, CDR2 FQGNSA. This CDR3 is built from 14 residues. The V end was cut by 1 base, the J end by 2 bases, with 7 bases between. The CDR3 DNA reads TGTGCCAGCAGCTTAGTTTCGGCCACAGATACGCAGTATTTT. Protein product: CASSLVSATDTQYF.

This clonotype has at least ten counts. The chain employs TRBV6-5 and TRBJ2-5; 7 bases fit TRBD1. The CDR3 extends over 13 amino acids. J lost 3 bases, V lost 2 bases, and 0 bases had no gene match. The germline V gene encodes CDR1 MNHEY and CDR2 SVGAGI. The CDR3 DNA reads as TGTGCCAGCAGTTACGACAGGGAAGAGACCCAGTACTTC. Translating it yields CASSYDREETQYF.

The chain couples TRBV19 to TRBJ2-1; the D gene is possibly TRBD2 (6 bases). The CDR3 is 12 residues long. Trimming took 1 base from V and 12 from J, leaving 10 bases between them. Germline V CDR1 and CDR2: LNHDA, SQIVND (reference sequence). This chain's CDR3 is CASSIGDFRQFF. CDR3 sequence (DNA): TGTGCCAGTAGTATAGGGGACTTTCGGCAGTTCTTC.

This clonotype turned up a few times. The chain joins TRBV20-1 to TRBJ1-1; D is ambiguous. The germline CDR1 and CDR2 sequences are DFQATT and SNEGSKA (reference sequence). The CDR3 spans 12 residues. The CDR3 sequence: CSVERLNTEAFF. The CDR3 coding sequence is TGCAGCGTCGAGCGACTCAACACTGAAGCTTTCTTT.

In its sample, this clonotype was seen a few times. The V gene is TRBV7-9, the J gene TRBJ1-1, with D hard to call. CDR3 length: 14 residues. Trimming removed 8 bases at V and 2 bases at J, with 15 bases between. Germline lookup yields CDR1 SEHNR and CDR2 FQNEAQ (reference sequence). The CDR3 loop is CASGPEFFNTEAFF. The CDR3 nucleotides are TGTGCCAGCGGACCAGAGTTTTTTAACACTGAAGCTTTCTTT.

The chain couples TRBV19 to TRBJ1-2; D may be TRBD1 (6 bases). The germline V and J ends were trimmed by 4 bases and 4 bases, with 10 bases remaining between them. Looked up from germline, CDR1 is LNHDA and CDR2 is SQIVND (reference sequence). The CDR3 is made up of 13 amino acids. The CDR3 here is CASSRGHGYGYTF. Written as DNA, the CDR3 is TGTGCCAGTAGTAGGGGGCACGGCTATGGCTACACCTTC.

The sample holds many counts of this clonotype. CDR3 protein: CASSLAVGTVQETQYF. CDR3 nucleotide sequence: TGCGCCAGCAGCTTGGCCGTAGGGACAGTGCAAGAGACCCAGTACTTC. This chain joins TRBV5-1 and TRBJ2-5; the match to TRBD1 covers 7 bases. Per germline, CDR1 SGHRS and CDR2 YFSETQ. The trim removed 0 bases at V and 2 bases at J, leaving 7 bases unmatched. The CDR3 consists of 16 residues.

This clonotype was found a few times. The gene calls are TRBV7-3 and TRBJ1-2; D is ambiguous. CDR1 SGHTA and CDR2 FQGTGA come from the germline V gene. V lost 5 bases and J 8 bases, leaving 15 bases between the germline ends. The CDR3 consists of 13 residues. The CDR3 nucleotides are TGTGCCAGCAGCCCGGGCCTCGGGCACGGCTACACCTTC. It codes for CASSPGLGHGYTF.

This clonotype showed up just a few times. The chain employs TRBV28 and TRBJ2-5; tentatively, D is TRBD1 or TRBD2 (6 bases each). There are 15 residues in the CDR3. Trimming shortened V by 2 bases and J by 2 bases, and 12 bases separated the two germline ends. Germline CDR1 reads MDHEN; CDR2 reads SYDVKM. CDR3 residues: CASSLGGRQQETQYF. The CDR3 region has the DNA TGTGCCAGCAGTTTAGGGGGGCGCCAGCAAGAGACCCAGTACTTC.

This clonotype was picked up many times. This rearrangement joins TRBV20-1 to TRBJ2-5; the D call may be TRBD1 or TRBD2 (6 bases each). Germline V gene sequence: CDR1 DFQATT, CDR2 SNEGSKA (reference sequence). The CDR3 covers 14 residues. Trimming pared 8 bases from V and 7 bases from J, leaving 23 bases between. The CDR3 DNA sequence: TGCAGTTACCTAGCGTTAGGGGGTTTCGGGACCCAGTACTTC. It encodes CSYLALGGFGTQYF.

Only a few counts were recorded for this clonotype. V usage is TRBV10-2 and J usage is TRBJ2-7; tentatively, D is TRBD1 or TRBD2 (5 bases each). The V gene lost 8 bases and the J gene lost 6 bases, with 20 bases spanning the gap. CDR3 length: 14 residues. Looked up from germline, CDR1 is WSHSY and CDR2 is SAAADI. CDR3 DNA: TGCGCCAGCTCACCGGGGCAAGGGGCTCTCGAGCAGTACTTC. This encodes CASSPGQGALEQYF.

This clonotype came up many times. J is TRBJ2-1 and V is TRBV5-4, with 10 bases that match TRBD2. J was trimmed by 7 bases and V by 6 bases; bases with no gene match: 10. This CDR3 contains 15 residues. CDR1 is SGHNT, CDR2 YYREEE, per germline (reference sequence). The CDR3 DNA reads as TGTGCCAGCAACCCCAGCGGGGGGGCTGTAAATGAGCAGTTCTTC. It encodes CASNPSGGAVNEQFF.

This clonotype was seen a handful of times. The rearrangement links TRBV12-3 or TRBV12-4 to TRBJ2-5, with D tentatively TRBD1 (5 bases). The CDR3 consists of 13 residues. The V end was cut by 7 bases, the J end by 5 bases, with 14 bases between. CDR3 residues: CASNLLSGETQYF. The CDR3 DNA reads TGTGCCAGCAATCTCCTCTCAGGGGAGACCCAGTACTTC.

This clonotype was observed many times. The rearrangement uses TRBV5-1 and TRBJ1-2, with D perhaps matching TRBD1 (5 bases). The V gene lost 5 bases and the J gene lost 3 bases, with 14 bases spanning the gap. Germline lookup yields CDR1 SGHRS and CDR2 YFSETQ. The CDR3 sequence is 14 residues long. The CDR3 DNA reads as TGCGCCAGCAGAGGATCGGGGGATGACTATGGCTACACCTTC. It yields the protein CASRGSGDDYGYTF.

The table lists this clonotype with many counts. The chain employs TRBV7-9 and TRBJ2-5; D is unresolved. The germline V gene has CDR1 SEHNR and CDR2 FQNEAQ (reference sequence). The germline V and J ends were trimmed by 0 bases and 5 bases, with 7 bases remaining between them. This CDR3 has 13 residues. The CDR3 DNA reads TGTGCCAGCAGCTTAGCGATCGTCGAGACCCAGTACTTC. This sequence encodes CASSLAIVETQYF.

This clonotype was observed many times. The chain employs TRBV12-3 or TRBV12-4 and TRBJ2-1; TRBD2 is a possible D gene (5 bases). The CDR3 length is 15 residues. V was cut by 1 base and J by 9 bases, with 16 bases left in between. CDR3 DNA: TGTGCCAGCAGTTTAGAGACTACCCTACGCGCTGAGCAGTTCTTC. It yields the protein CASSLETTLRAEQFF.

The chain links TRBV2 to TRBJ2-2, with 12 bases aligning to TRBD2. The CDR3 covers 18 residues. Germline-derived CDR1 and CDR2 are SNHLY and FYNNEI. This CDR3 reads CTFSPRTSGALNTGELFF. The CDR3 DNA sequence: TGTACCTTCAGCCCCCGGACTAGCGGGGCTTTGAACACCGGGGAGCTGTTTTTT. Full variable domain (outside the CDR3, taken from reference TRBV2 and TRBJ2-2): EPEVTQTPSHQVTQMGQEVILRCVPISNHLYFYWYRQILGQKVEFLVSFYNNEISEKSEIFDDQFSVERPDGSNFTLKIRSTKLEDSAMYFCTFSPRTSGALNTGELFFGEGSRLTVL.

The chain employs TRBV24-1 and TRBJ1-5; TRBD1 might be the D (5 bases). The germline gives CDR1 KGHDR, CDR2 SFDVKD. The germline V and J ends were trimmed by 7 bases and 7 bases, with 13 bases remaining between them. The CDR3 totals 13 residues. The chain's CDR3 is CATRPDIAQPQHF. In DNA form, the CDR3 reads TGTGCCACCAGGCCGGACATTGCCCAGCCCCAGCATTTT.

The chain links TRBV7-8 to TRBJ2-3; TRBD2 matches 11 bases. The trim removed 4 bases at V and 5 bases at J, leaving 5 bases unmatched. The CDR3 sequence is 15 residues long. Germline V gives CDR1 SGHVS, CDR2 FQNEAQ. The CDR3 here is CASSSRLAGIDTQYF. The DNA of the CDR3 is TGTGCCAGCAGCTCTCGACTAGCGGGGATAGATACGCAGTATTTT.

This clonotype was seen repeatedly, ten times or more. The CDR3: CASSISGRGAETGELFF. CDR3 nucleotide sequence: TGTGCCAGCAGCATCTCTGGGCGGGGGGCCGAGACCGGGGAGCTGTTTTTT. The chain is built from TRBV7-3 and TRBJ2-2, with TRBD2 matching 8 bases. Trimming took 5 bases from V and 5 from J; bases not matched to a gene: 13. Germline values: CDR1 SGHTA, CDR2 FQGTGA. The CDR3 contains 17 residues.

This clonotype showed up many times. The chain recombines TRBV7-2 with TRBJ2-7, with D tentatively TRBD1 or TRBD2 (5 bases each). The germline V and J ends were trimmed by 5 bases and 7 bases, with 15 bases remaining between them. The V gene's germline CDR1 is SGHTA and CDR2 FQGNSA. CDR3 length equals 13 residues. In DNA form, the CDR3 reads TGTGCCAGCAGCCCCGGGACCACTCGGGAGCAGTACGTC. Translated: CASSPGTTREQYV.

This clonotype has more than one count but fewer than ten. CDR3 sequence: CASSLEQGSPLHF. CDR3 nucleotide sequence: TGTGCCAGCAGCCTAGAACAAGGATCACCCCTCCACTTT. V gene TRBV7-2 combines with J gene TRBJ1-6; D remains ambiguous. Trimming left V 5 bases short and J 10 bases short, with 12 bases between. This CDR3 spans 13 amino acids. Germline assignment: CDR1 SGHTA and CDR2 FQGNSA. The variable domain in full, completed from reference TRBV7-2 and TRBJ1-6, reads GAGVSQSPSNKVTEKGKDVELRCDPISGHTALYWYRQSLGQGLEFLIYFQGNSAPDKSGLPSDRFSAERTGGSVSTLTIQRTQQEDSAVYLCASSLEQGSPLHFGNGTRLTVT.

This clonotype showed up many times. This chain links TRBV27 with TRBJ1-1; D uncertain. Trimming took 3 bases from V and 1 from J, leaving 15 bases between them. The CDR3 runs 16 residues. Germline lookup yields CDR1 MNHEY and CDR2 SMNVEV (reference sequence). The DNA for the CDR3 is TGTGCCAGCAGTTTTTGGAACGGACCTAAGAACACTGAAGCTTTCTTT. It encodes CASSFWNGPKNTEAFF.

This clonotype was seen a handful of times. This sequence joins TRBV5-1 and TRBJ1-1; D remains ambiguous. CDR1 and CDR2 from the germline V gene are SGHRS and YFSETQ. Trimming removed 4 bases at V and 6 bases at J, with 13 bases between. The length of the CDR3 is 13 residues. For the CDR3, the DNA is TGCGCCAGCAGCCTGGCGGGGATAGCTGAAGCTTTCTTT. Translation gives CASSLAGIAEAFF.

The chain is built from TRBV4-3 and TRBJ2-1, with 10 bases identical to TRBD1. In germline, CDR1 is LGHNA, CDR2 YSLEER. CDR3 length: 18 amino acids. The junction had 12 bases not matched to a gene; V was cut back by 2 bases and J by 5 bases. In nucleotides, the CDR3 is TGCGCCAGCAGCCAAACACACCTCCCGGGACAGGGGAACAATGAGCAGTTCTTC. This encodes CASSQTHLPGQGNNEQFF.

With regard to this clonotype: A much larger clonotype is one base distant, so this may be a read error. The J gene is TRBJ2-5, the V gene TRBV21-1; TRBD1 is taken as the D call from the table, unchecked against the DNA. TRBV21-1 is noted as a pseudogene. The CDR3 is 14 amino acids. The CDR3 sequence: CASIPSGGGETQHF. In DNA, the CDR3 is TGTGCCAGTATCCCAAGTGGAGGGGGGGAGACCCAGCACTTC.

The gene calls are TRBV18 and TRBJ2-7; D is unresolved. V gave up 3 bases and J gave up 7 bases, with 13 bases separating them. Germline V gene data show CDR1 as KGHSH and CDR2 as LQKENI. The CDR3 consists of 13 residues. Here the CDR3 reads CASSPLRDGEQYF. The CDR3 DNA reads TGTGCCAGCTCACCTCTCCGTGACGGTGAGCAGTACTTC.

The table lists this clonotype with many counts. The chain employs TRBV4-2 and TRBJ1-1; D gene uncertain. CDR1 and CDR2 from the germline V gene are LGHNA and YNFKEQ. This CDR3 spans 15 amino acids. Trimming shortened V by 0 bases and J by 0 bases, and 8 bases separated the two germline ends. In nucleotides, the CDR3 is TGTGCCAGCAGCCAAGATTTGTTACTGAACACTGAAGCTTTCTTT. It encodes CASSQDLLLNTEAFF.

This sequence joins TRBV7-2 and TRBJ2-3; the match to TRBD2 covers 12 bases. V shed 3 bases, J shed 5 bases, and the junction held 3 bases outside the gene matches. CDR1 and CDR2 (germline): SGHTA, FQGNSA. CDR3 length: 15 amino acids. In nucleotides, the CDR3 is TGTGCCAGCAGCTTGCGACTAGCGGGGGTAGATACGCAGTATTTT. It yields the protein CASSLRLAGVDTQYF.